This is a list of T cell receptor beta chains from one sample in a study of T cell responses to AZD1222 COVID-19 vaccine. Generated by immunoSEQ multiplex PCR, the TCRdb table keeps only in-frame clones and is missing some. This table has 65,000 to 70,000 clones, 80% to 90% appearing once. The sequencing here drew on peripheral blood, taken on day 0 of AZD1222 vaccination. These receptors all come from an adult in good health. Each CDR3 is given with its conserved first and last residue. The D gene is left open where the match is weak. Expanded clones get a size class; other rows say once, few or many, or leave the size out.

>NA|TRBV2|NA|TRBJ1-1
CASSEYREIDTEAFF
TGTGCCAGCAGTGAGTACAGGGAGATTGACACTGAAGCTTTCTTT
>TRBD1|TRBV6-5|NA|TRBJ1-6
CASSRQGGGSPLHF
TGTGCCAGCAGTAGACAGGGAGGGGGATCACCCCTCCACTTT
>NA|TRBV19|NA|TRBJ2-7
CASTLRGGGSSYEQYF
TGTGCCAGTACGCTCAGGGGCGGGGGCAGCTCCTACGAGCAGTACTTC
>TRBD1|TRBV11-1|NA|TRBJ1-1
CASRNRDRDGRTEAFF
TGTGCCAGCAGGAACCGGGACAGGGATGGAAGGACTGAAGCTTTCTTT
>NA|TRBV18|NA|TRBJ2-5
CASSPPGNIGTQYF
TGTGCCAGCTCACCGCCGGGAAACATAGGGACCCAGTACTTC
>NA|TRBV5-1|few|TRBJ2-1
CASSLAGDYRYNEQFF
TGCGCCAGCAGCTTGGCAGGGGACTACAGATACAATGAGCAGTTCTTC
>NA|TRBV9|NA|TRBJ2-5
CASSRGQETQYF
TGTGCCAGCTCGAGAGGGCAAGAGACCCAGTACTTC
>NA|TRBV6-1|NA|TRBJ1-1
CASSRSQGRDTEAFF
TGTGCCAGCAGTCGCTCCCAAGGCAGGGACACTGAAGCTTTCTTT
>NA|TRBV9|NA|TRBJ2-7
CASSQAAGLSYEQYF
TGTGCCAGCAGCCAGGCGGCAGGGCTATCCTACGAGCAGTACTTC
>NA|TRBV27|NA|TRBJ1-2
CASSPLSANYGYTF
TGTGCCAGCAGTCCCTTGAGTGCTAACTATGGCTACACCTTC
>NA|TRBV11-2|NA|TRBJ1-4
CASSLKTGMRDEKLFF
TGTGCCAGCAGCTTGAAAACAGGCATGCGGGATGAAAAACTGTTTTTT
>NA|TRBV2|NA|TRBJ1-5
CASATGWGQPQHF
TGTGCCAGCGCTACAGGGTGGGGTCAGCCCCAGCATTTT
>TRBD2|TRBV19|NA|TRBJ2-3
CASSIVAGGSSADTQYF
TGTGCCAGTAGTATAGTAGCGGGGGGTTCTTCAGCAGATACGCAGTATTTT
>NA|TRBV5-5|NA|TRBJ1-1
CASSRDPPGTEAFF
TGTGCCAGCAGCCGGGACCCCCCTGGCACTGAAGCTTTCTTT
>NA|TRBV7-9|NA|TRBJ2-5
CASSLGSVQETQYF
TGTGCCAGCAGCTTAGGCTCGGTTCAAGAGACCCAGTACTTC
>NA|TRBV19|few|TRBJ1-1
CASSPGLNTEAFF
TGTGCCAGTAGCCCGGGACTGAACACTGAAGCTTTCTTT
>NA|TRBV6-5|NA|TRBJ1-6
CASSSRPDGNSPLHF
TGTGCCAGCAGCTCCCGGCCCGACGGAAATTCACCCCTCCACTTT
>NA|TRBV11-2|NA|TRBJ2-3
CASSLGHADTQYF
TGTGCCAGCAGCTTAGGACATGCAGATACGCAGTATTTT
>TRBD1|TRBV7-8|NA|TRBJ2-6
CASSYPPGTGNSGANVLTF
TGTGCCAGCAGCTATCCCCCCGGGACAGGGAATTCCGGGGCCAACGTCCTGACTTTC
>NA|TRBV10-1|NA|TRBJ1-1
CASSEQGTQTEAFF
TGCGCCAGCAGTGAGCAGGGAACGCAAACTGAAGCTTTCTTT
>NA|TRBV5-6|NA|TRBJ1-5
CASSLGPRTNQPQHF
TGTGCCAGCAGCTTGGGTCCGCGGACCAATCAGCCCCAGCATTTT
>TRBD2|TRBV6-5|NA|TRBJ2-5
CASSWTSGGQQETQYF
TGTGCCAGCAGTTGGACTAGCGGGGGCCAACAAGAGACCCAGTACTTC
>NA|TRBV5-1|NA|TRBJ1-1
CASSLVAGNTEAFF
TGCGCCAGCAGCTTGGTAGCAGGGAACACTGAAGCTTTCTTT
>NA|TRBV27|NA|TRBJ1-5
CASSLAGVSNQPQHF
TGTGCCAGCAGTTTAGCTGGGGTTAGCAATCAGCCCCAGCATTTT
>TRBD1|TRBV5-1|NA|TRBJ2-7
CASSWGQGASEQYF
TGCGCCAGCAGCTGGGGACAGGGGGCTTCGGAGCAGTACTTC
>TRBD1|TRBV5-3|few|TRBJ1-3
CAGGQGSGNTIYF
TGTGCCGGGGGACAGGGCTCTGGAAACACCATATATTTT
>TRBD1|TRBV2|once|TRBJ2-7
CASSEGAFGEQYF
TGTGCCAGCAGCGAGGGGGCTTTCGGCGAGCAGTACTTC
>NA|TRBV9|NA|TRBJ2-2
CASSSGNRELFF
TGTGCCAGCAGCTCGGGGAATCGGGAGCTGTTTTTT
>NA|TRBV7-2|NA|TRBJ1-2
CASSWDTQGYGYTF
TGTGCCAGCAGCTGGGACACCCAGGGTTATGGCTACACCTTC
>NA|TRBV11-1|few|TRBJ2-3
CASSFMGGRTDTQYF
TGTGCCAGCAGCTTCATGGGGGGCCGGACAGATACGCAGTATTTT
>TRBD2|TRBV5-4|once|TRBJ2-3
CASSPASGGAGTQYF
TGTGCCAGCAGCCCCGCTAGCGGGGGGGCGGGTACGCAGTATTTT
>NA|TRBV6-6|NA|TRBJ1-3
CASSYSQNPIYF
TGTGCCAGCAGTTACTCCCAAAACCCCATATATTTT
>TRBD1|TRBV19|NA|TRBJ1-1
CASSKQGRGNTEAFF
TGTGCCAGTAGTAAACAGGGGAGGGGGAACACTGAAGCTTTCTTT
>NA|TRBV18|NA|TRBJ1-1
CASSPQGLGTEAFF
TGTGCCAGCTCACCACAGGGGTTGGGCACTGAAGCTTTCTTT
>NA|TRBV15|NA|TRBJ1-3
CATSRGLQGIGNTIYF
TGTGCCACCAGCAGAGGACTCCAGGGAATTGGAAACACCATATATTTT
>TRBD1|TRBV3-1/TRBV3-2|NA|TRBJ2-7
CASSRPGQSYEQYF
TGTGCCAGCAGCCGCCCGGGACAGTCCTACGAGCAGTACTTC
>NA|TRBV10-3|once|TRBJ2-3
CAISVRGASTDTQYF
TGTGCCATCAGTGTAAGGGGGGCCAGCACAGATACGCAGTATTTT
>NA|TRBV6-4|NA|TRBJ1-1
CASSAGYTEAFF
TGTGCCAGCAGTGCCGGGTACACTGAAGCTTTCTTT
>NA|TRBV20-1|once|TRBJ2-3
CSAHLDTQYF
TGCAGTGCCCATTTGGATACGCAGTATTTT
>TRBD2|TRBV7-2|few|TRBJ2-4
CASSFTSGGSKNIQYF
TGTGCCAGCAGCTTTACTAGCGGGGGATCCAAAAACATTCAGTACTTC
>TRBD2|TRBV7-2|NA|TRBJ2-3
CASSLERQTSGGTDTQYF
TGTGCCAGCAGCTTAGAAAGACAGACTAGCGGGGGCACAGATACGCAGTATTTT
>TRBD2|TRBV5-1|NA|TRBJ2-2
CASSSGLAGAGGTGELFF
TGCGCCAGCAGCTCCGGACTAGCGGGGGCCGGGGGCACCGGGGAGCTGTTTTTT
>TRBD1|TRBV6-5|NA|TRBJ1-2
CASSPGQVVVGYTF
TGTGCCAGCAGCCCGGGACAGGTCGTAGTCGGCTACACCTTC
>TRBD1|TRBV19|NA|TRBJ1-4
CASGTGGWEKLFF
TGTGCCAGTGGTACAGGGGGTTGGGAAAAACTGTTTTTT
>NA|TRBV3-1/TRBV3-2|NA|TRBJ1-1
CASSQQVRGTEAFF
TGTGCCAGCAGCCAACAGGTGCGGGGCACTGAAGCTTTCTTT
>NA|TRBV19|NA|TRBJ1-4
CASSPQTATNEKLFF
TGTGCCAGTAGTCCTCAGACTGCAACTAATGAAAAACTGTTTTTT
>NA|TRBV9|few|TRBJ2-7
CASSPTFDRSEQYF
TGTGCCAGCAGCCCGACTTTTGACAGAAGCGAGCAGTACTTC
>NA|TRBV6-6|NA|TRBJ1-3
CASSYGGQGGNTIYF
TGTGCCAGCAGTTACGGGGGGCAGGGAGGAAACACCATATATTTT
>NA|TRBV7-7|NA|TRBJ2-1
CASSLGTANEQFF
TGTGCTAGCAGCCTCGGGACCGCCAATGAGCAGTTCTTC
>NA|TRBV6-5|NA|TRBJ2-7
CASSYSAGSYEQYF
TGTGCCAGCAGTTACTCCGCGGGTTCCTACGAGCAGTACTTC
>NA|TRBV7-3|NA|TRBJ2-2
CASSLTPLEELFF
TGTGCCAGCAGCTTAACCCCATTGGAGGAGCTGTTTTTT
>NA|TRBV20-1|NA|TRBJ2-5
CSARYIETQYF
TGCAGTGCTAGATATATCGAGACCCAGTACTTC
>NA|TRBV7-2|medium-sized|TRBJ2-4
CASSLEGVIAAKNIQYF
TGTGCCAGCAGCTTAGAAGGGGTGATAGCGGCCAAAAACATTCAGTACTTC
>NA|TRBV11-2|NA|TRBJ1-5
CASSLGGSNQPQHF
TGTGCCAGCAGCTTAGGGGGCAGCAATCAGCCCCAGCATTTT
>NA|TRBV28|NA|TRBJ1-1
CASSLRGKFNTEAFF
TGTGCCAGCAGTTTACGAGGTAAATTTAACACTGAAGCTTTCTTT
>TRBD1|TRBV11-2|NA|TRBJ2-7
CASSSRDRGHDEQYF
TGTGCCAGCAGCTCCCGGGACAGGGGGCATGACGAGCAGTACTTC
>TRBD1|TRBV11-2|NA|TRBJ2-7
CASVQMPGQGYEQYF
TGTGCCAGCGTACAAATGCCGGGACAGGGGTACGAGCAGTACTTC
>TRBD2|TRBV4-3|NA|TRBJ2-1
CASSQGTSGGSYNEQFF
TGCGCCAGCAGCCAAGGGACTAGCGGGGGATCCTACAATGAGCAGTTCTTC
>NA|TRBV29-1|NA|TRBJ1-1
CSVGRGYGTEAFF
TGCAGCGTAGGGAGGGGGTATGGGACTGAAGCTTTCTTT